Here is one T cell receptor (beta chain) with its context. What it binds is not known. The source of the sample is a study of shared clonotypes between healthy human individuals. The overall study: Donor ages ranged 18 to 49 years: a couple of women, three men.

General observations from the study: A generally larger estimated richness was seen in naive subsets than in memory subsets. Although depth was large, rarefaction showed that sequencing of the sorted subsets was incomplete.

CDR3 length equals 14 residues. The germline CDR1 and CDR2 sequences are SGHRS and YFSETQ. Trimming removed 1 base at V and 7 bases at J, with 9 bases between. In the authors' methods: Filtering differed, since immunoSEQ gave only junction sequences and no quality scores. Assay: immunoSEQ multiplex PCR; the TCRdb copy retains only in-frame clones and omits some. That table is the source of V, J and clone size, and D and trimming were worked out from the DNA. The top ten hold 0.1% to 0.15% of the sample, which has some 2,000,000 clones, 95% seen once. Sample: naive CD4+ T cells sorted from blood. Subset: CD45RA+ positively selected. This sequence was found in a man aged 18-30 years in good health. The chain recombines TRBV5-1 with TRBJ1-6; D not resolved. The CDR3 loop is CASSLTAGNSPLHF. The CDR3 DNA sequence: TGCGCCAGCAGCTTGACAGCAGGCAATTCACCCCTCCACTTT.